Each of the 25 T cell receptor beta chains below was sequenced from the same sample in a study of T-cell memory formation after mild COVID-19. TCRdb passed the 5' RACE reads through MiXCR, listing each CDR3 protein once. The sample has roughly 42,000 distinct CDR3 sequences, 7.3% seen once. Sequenced sample: PBMCs or a T cell subset sorted from them (not recorded which). These receptors were obtained from a man between 18 and 29 years old who had mild COVID-19 (a few samples of this study predate the infection). Cell type and time point are not known.

The rearrangement joins TRBV7-9 to TRBJ1-5; D unresolved. Germline V gene sequence: CDR1 SEHNR, CDR2 FQNEAQ (reference sequence). The V gene lost 4 bases and the J gene lost 7 bases, with 11 bases spanning the gap. The CDR3 is made up of 13 amino acids. CDR3 sequence (DNA): TGTGCCAGCAGCTCACGTGACGAGCAGCCCCAGCATTTT. Amino acid sequence: CASSSRDEQPQHF.

A few counts support this clonotype. The DNA for the CDR3 is TGCGCCAGCAGCCGGACAGGGGCTTGGAATGAGCAGTTCTTC. The encoded protein is CASSRTGAWNEQFF. The chain recombines TRBV5-1 with TRBJ2-1; 9 nucleotides line up with TRBD1. Looked up from germline, CDR1 is SGHRS and CDR2 is YFSETQ. After removal of 4 bases from V and 7 bases from J, the junction contained 6 bases not matched to a gene. The CDR3 runs to 14 residues.

This clonotype was seen a handful of times. The rearrangement joins TRBV6-2 or TRBV6-3 to TRBJ2-5; D might be TRBD1 or TRBD2, each matching 5 bases. V was trimmed by 0 bases and J by 5 bases, leaving 10 bases between them. The length of the CDR3 is 14 residues. Germline lookup yields CDR1 MNHEY and CDR2 SVGEGT. The CDR3 protein is CASSYSNEGETQYF. CDR3 nucleotide sequence: TGTGCCAGCAGTTACTCGAATGAGGGGGAGACCCAGTACTTC.

This clonotype was seen a few times. The chain joins TRBV14 to TRBJ1-5; D is possibly TRBD1 (6 bases). Germline CDR1 reads SGHDN; CDR2 reads FVKESK. V was pared by 0 bases and J by 7 bases, with 16 bases between. This CDR3 is 16 amino acids long. Written as DNA, the CDR3 is TGTGCCAGCAGCCAAGAGATCGGGGGGGCGGACCAGCCCCAGCATTTT. It codes for CASSQEIGGADQPQHF.

V is TRBV6-2 or TRBV6-3 and J is TRBJ1-1; unclear D gene. This CDR3 is 13 amino acids long. V gave up 6 bases and J gave up 0 bases, with 8 bases separating them. Germline assignment: CDR1 MNHEY and CDR2 SVGEGT. Written as DNA, the CDR3 is TGTGCCAGCAGAAATGGCATGAACACTGAAGCTTTCTTT. Translation gives CASRNGMNTEAFF.

The J gene is TRBJ2-3, the V gene TRBV7-2; 13 positions match TRBD2. V was clipped by 5 bases and J by 3 bases; unmatched bases: 8. This CDR3 is built from 17 residues. Germline V CDR1 and CDR2: SGHTA, FQGNSA. Written as DNA, the CDR3 is TGTGCCAGCAGCCCCTACAGACTAGCGGGGGGAACAGATACGCAGTATTTT. Translating gives CASSPYRLAGGTDTQYF. The full variable domain, its missing parts supplied by reference TRBV7-2 and TRBJ2-3, is GAGVSQSPSNKVTEKGKDVELRCDPISGHTALYWYRQSLGQGLEFLIYFQGNSAPDKSGLPSDRFSAERTGGSVSTLTIQRTQQEDSAVYLCASSPYRLAGGTDTQYFGPGTRLTVL.

This clonotype was detected only a few times. The chain joins TRBV7-9 to TRBJ2-5; D gene ambiguous. Germline lookup yields CDR1 SEHNR and CDR2 FQNEAQ (reference sequence). The CDR3 covers 10 residues. The V and J ends lost 11 bases and 5 bases respectively, with 9 bases between them. CDR3 nucleotides: TGTGCCTGGGGAAGGGAGACCCAGTACTTC. Amino acid sequence: CAWGRETQYF.

This clonotype was picked up a small number of times. The chain recombines TRBV4-3 with TRBJ2-5; TRBD1 matches 8 bases. The CDR3 has 13 residues. The germline V gene encodes CDR1 LGHNA and CDR2 YSLEER. The J segment lost 4 bases and the V segment lost 4 bases, leaving 2 bases of the junction unmatched. The DNA of the CDR3 is TGCGCCAGCAGCCCAGACAGGGGAGAGACCCAGTACTTC. It translates to CASSPDRGETQYF.

This clonotype was detected ten times or more. This sequence joins TRBV4-3 and TRBJ2-1, with 11 positions matching TRBD2. Trimming took 2 bases from V and 6 from J; bases not matched to a gene: 3. This CDR3 has 15 residues. Germline CDR1 is LGHNA and CDR2 is YSLEER. CDR3 DNA: TGCGCCAGCAGCCAACCTAGCGGGGGGATCAATGAGCAGTTCTTC. Translated: CASSQPSGGINEQFF.

This clonotype was observed a handful of times. V is TRBV7-2 and J is TRBJ2-2, with a possible D match to TRBD2 (6 bases). V lost 5 bases, J lost 5 bases, and 15 bases lay in between. This CDR3 is built from 15 residues. From germline, CDR1 is SGHTA and CDR2 FQGNSA. CDR3 bases: TGTGCCAGCAGCCCCGGGGGAGCTTATACCGGGGAGCTGTTTTTT. Protein sequence: CASSPGGAYTGELFF.

This clonotype occurred many times. CDR3 in amino acids: CASSLTGLETQYF. DNA for the CDR3: TGTGCCAGCAGTCTGACAGGGTTGGAGACCCAGTACTTC. The rearrangement uses TRBV27 and TRBJ2-5; TRBD1 agrees at 7 bases. V trimming: 5 bases; J trimming: 5 bases; junction bases outside the gene matches: 5. The CDR3 has 13 amino acids. The germline CDR1 and CDR2 sequences are MNHEY and SMNVEV (reference sequence).

The sample holds many counts of this clonotype. V gene TRBV11-3 combines with J gene TRBJ1-1; D may be TRBD1 (6 bases). V lost 5 bases and J lost 5, with 9 bases in between. The CDR3 runs to 12 residues. CDR1 is SGHNT and CDR2 is YENEEA in the germline V gene. The CDR3 bases are TGTGCCAGCAGCCCGGGGGCTACTGAAGCTTTCTTT. Protein product: CASSPGATEAFF.

The genes are TRBV12-5 and TRBJ1-5; 9 nucleotides align to TRBD1. The germline V gene has CDR1 LGHNT and CDR2 FRNRAP. This CDR3 region has 15 residues. Trimming cost V 9 bases and J 0 bases; bases outside gene matches: 6. As DNA, the CDR3 is TGTGCTAGCCGGGACAGGGCGGGTAGCAATCAGCCCCAGCATTTT. It encodes CASRDRAGSNQPQHF.

In this sample, this clonotype turned up many times. The CDR3 loop is CATSGQGPRGEQFF. In nucleotides, the CDR3 is TGTGCCACCAGTGGACAGGGGCCCCGGGGGGAGCAGTTCTTC. The genes are TRBV24-1 and TRBJ2-1; TRBD1 agrees at 8 bases. V was clipped by 5 bases and J by 10 bases; unmatched bases: 9. Looked up from germline, CDR1 is KGHDR and CDR2 is SFDVKD. CDR3 length equals 14 residues.

This clonotype was counted only a few times. This sequence joins TRBV20-1 and TRBJ2-3, with 8 bases aligning to TRBD2. Germline loops: CDR1 DFQATT, CDR2 SNEGSKA (reference sequence). V gave up 2 bases and J gave up 1 base; unmatched junction bases: 8. The CDR3 extends over 16 amino acids. CDR3 loop: CSARSIGGGGTDTQYF. The CDR3 DNA is TGCAGTGCTAGAAGTATCGGGGGGGGTGGCACAGATACGCAGTATTTT.

The chain couples TRBV6-5 to TRBJ1-2, with D uncertain. The CDR3 loop spans 13 amino acids. Germline CDR1 MNHEY, CDR2 SVGAGI. The ends were cut back, 9 bases at V and 2 bases at J, with 13 bases in the middle. The CDR3 DNA follows: TGTGCCAGTTCAGTCCTGAGAAACTATGGCTACACCTTC. As protein: CASSVLRNYGYTF.

The chain couples TRBV20-1 to TRBJ1-2, with no clear D. Germline V gives CDR1 DFQATT, CDR2 SNEGSKA (reference sequence). Trimming removed 1 base from V and 3 bases from J, with 9 bases in between. The CDR3 has 13 amino acids. The CDR3 protein is CSARVNMYYGYTF. CDR3 in DNA: TGCAGTGCTAGAGTAAATATGTACTATGGCTACACCTTC.

The chain joins TRBV7-3 to TRBJ2-3; tentatively, D is TRBD2 (7 bases). Germline V CDR1 and CDR2: SGHTA, FQGTGA. Trimming removed 8 bases at V and 4 bases at J, with 19 bases between. The CDR3 consists of 15 residues. The CDR3 reads CASRPGGGLSDTQYF. CDR3 in DNA: TGTGCCAGCCGCCCTGGGGGGGGCCTCTCAGATACGCAGTATTTT.

This clonotype came up a few times. The genes are TRBV11-2 and TRBJ2-3; 8 bases are shared with TRBD2. CDR1 is SGHAT, CDR2 FQNNGV, per germline. V was pared by 4 bases and J by 2 bases, with 14 bases of the junction left unmatched. This CDR3 has 18 amino acids. CDR3 sequence reads: CASSSPQGGGSPTDTQYF. The CDR3 DNA follows: TGTGCCAGCAGCTCCCCACAGGGCGGGGGGTCCCCCACAGATACGCAGTATTTT.

This clonotype was seen more than once but under ten times. J is TRBJ2-1 and V is TRBV5-5, with D perhaps TRBD1 (6 bases). CDR1 is SGHKS, CDR2 YYEKEE, per germline (reference sequence). The CDR3 has 15 amino acids. With 0 bases removed from V and 3 bases from J, the gap between germline ends came to 10 bases. Written as DNA, the CDR3 is TGTGCCAGCAGCTTGGTGGTCAGGGGCTACAATGAGCAGTTCTTC. Encoded protein: CASSLVVRGYNEQFF.

A word on this clonotype: A read error may account for a junction end that differs from germline. The chain carries TRBV7-2 and TRBJ2-1, with D perhaps assigned TRBD1 or TRBD2 (5 bases each). Germline CDR1 SGHTA, CDR2 FQGNSA. The CDR3 runs 13 residues. The chain's CDR3 is CAISFEGYNEQFF. The CDR3 DNA follows: TGTGCCATCAGCTTTGAGGGGTACAATGAGCAGTTCTTC.

This clonotype was seen many times. The chain has TRBV25-1 and TRBJ2-1; 12 nucleotides line up with TRBD2. Trimming cost V 6 bases and J 10 bases; bases outside gene matches: 16. There are 17 residues in the CDR3. Germline CDR1 and CDR2: MGHDK and SYGVNS. CDR3 nucleotides: TGTGCCAGCAGAGAAAACTCTAGCGGGGGGGCCAAGCCCGAGCAGTTCTTC. Its translation is CASRENSSGGAKPEQFF.

This clonotype was seen only a few times. The J gene is TRBJ1-3, the V gene TRBV9; D remains unclear. Looked up from germline, CDR1 is SGDLS and CDR2 is YYNGEE. The CDR3 totals 15 residues. The V gene lost 4 bases and the J gene lost 0 bases, with 11 bases spanning the gap. As DNA, the CDR3 is TGTGCCAGCAGCCCCAGTTTAAACTCTGGAAACACCATATATTTT. It translates to CASSPSLNSGNTIYF. Together with reference TRBV9 and TRBJ1-3, the CDR3 gives the full variable domain: DSGVTQTPKHLITATGQRVTLRCSPRSGDLSVYWYQQSLDQGLQFLIQYYNGEERAKGNILERFSAQQFPDLHSELNLSSLELGDSALYFCASSPSLNSGNTIYFGEGSWLTVV.

This chain connects TRBV3-1 to TRBJ2-3; no clear D gene. The CDR3 is 14 residues long. Germline V lookup: CDR1 LGHDT, CDR2 YNNKEL (reference sequence). Trimming removed 1 base at V and 2 bases at J, with 7 bases between. The CDR3 here is CASSQGVYTDTQYF. Here the CDR3 DNA reads TGTGCCAGCAGCCAAGGGGTCTACACAGATACGCAGTATTTT.

In its sample, this clonotype was seen many times. The chain couples TRBV7-9 to TRBJ1-2; D gene ambiguous. Germline assignment: CDR1 SEHNR and CDR2 FQNEAQ (reference sequence). V was trimmed by 1 base and J by 6 bases, leaving 3 bases between them. The CDR3 sequence is 11 residues long. CDR3: CASSLVDGYTF. The CDR3 DNA is TGTGCCAGCAGCTTAGTGGATGGCTACACCTTC.